The 24 T cell receptor beta chains below come from one sample, sequenced in a study of identical twins' blood T cells. MiXCR was run by TCRdb on the 5' RACE reads, yielding one entry per CDR3 protein. The sample carries about 370,000 distinct CDR3 sequences, under 30% recorded once. The sample consisted of PBMCs. These receptors all stem from a woman between 18 and 55 years old in good health.

This clonotype turned up a few times. This rearrangement joins TRBV2 to TRBJ1-2; possibly TRBD1 for D (5 bases). This CDR3 spans 11 amino acids. Germline lookup yields CDR1 SNHLY and CDR2 FYNNEI. V gave up 7 bases and J gave up 8 bases, with 11 bases separating them. The CDR3 here is CASILRAGYTF. As DNA, the CDR3 is TGTGCCAGCATTCTCAGGGCGGGCTACACCTTC.

This clonotype has a single count. This chain uses TRBV2 with TRBJ1-1; D ambiguous. CDR1 and CDR2 (germline): SNHLY, FYNNEI. The length of the CDR3 is 11 residues. Trimming took off 2 bases at V and 7 bases at J, with 5 bases between the two ends. The CDR3 is CASSESIEAFF. CDR3 bases: TGTGCCAGCAGTGAATCAATTGAAGCTTTCTTT.

The chain joins TRBV29-1 to TRBJ1-1; the D gene is possibly TRBD1 (5 bases). This CDR3 is built from 14 residues. V was shortened by 7 bases and J by 0 bases, with 15 bases between the two germline ends. Germline loops: CDR1 SQVTM, CDR2 ANQGSEA. CDR3 loop: CSATVGGMNTEAFF. The CDR3 DNA reads TGCAGCGCCACGGTGGGGGGGATGAACACTGAAGCTTTCTTT.

Turning to this clonotype: This sequence may be a read error, since a much larger clone differs from it by one base. This sequence joins TRBV29-1 and TRBJ1-1; no definite D call. Germline assignment: CDR1 SQVTM and CDR2 ANQGSEA. The CDR3 consists of 12 residues. The V and J ends lost 7 bases and 1 base respectively, with 10 bases between them. Here the CDR3 reads CSGVVRNTEAFF. CDR3 sequence (DNA): TGCAGCGGGGTAGTTCGGAACACTGAAGCTTTCTTT. The full variable domain, in which reference TRBV29-1 and TRBJ1-1 provide the parts outside the CDR3, is SAVISQKPSRDICQRGTSLTIQCQVDSQVTMMFWYRQQPGQSLTLIATANQGSEATYESGFVIDKFPISRPNLTFSTLTVSNMSPEDSSIYLCSGVVRNTEAFFGQGTRLTVV.

The chain couples TRBV5-1 to TRBJ1-1; TRBD1 is a possible D gene (5 bases). Trimming pared 1 base from V and 4 bases from J, leaving 14 bases between. The length of the CDR3 is 15 residues. In germline, CDR1 is SGHRS, CDR2 YFSETQ. The CDR3 DNA reads TGCGCCAGCAGCTTGTTTATCCTGGGGGGCACTGAAGCTTTCTTT. This sequence encodes CASSLFILGGTEAFF.

The chain uses TRBV12-3 or TRBV12-4 and TRBJ1-2; TRBD1 matches at 7 bases. The CDR3 extends over 14 amino acids. Losses at the gene ends were 5 bases for V and 0 bases for J; bases not matched to a gene: 3. The CDR3 sequence is CASSRDSANYGYTF. For the CDR3, the DNA is TGTGCCAGCAGTCGGGACAGCGCTAACTATGGCTACACCTTC.

The rearrangement joins TRBV3-1 to TRBJ1-1; D is ambiguous. The V end lost 4 bases, the J end lost 5 bases, and 14 bases lay between the germline ends. CDR1 is LGHDT and CDR2 is YNNKEL in the germline V gene (reference sequence). The CDR3 consists of 14 residues. The CDR3 region is CASSPHGEWTEAFF. The CDR3 DNA reads as TGTGCCAGCAGCCCCCATGGGGAGTGGACTGAAGCTTTCTTT.

V and J are TRBV2 and TRBJ2-1; D is ambiguous. The germline gives CDR1 SNHLY, CDR2 FYNNEI. The CDR3 totals 16 residues. Trimming took off 6 bases at V and 2 bases at J, with 17 bases between the two ends. The CDR3: CASRGEALLPYNEQFF. CDR3 sequence (DNA): TGTGCCAGCAGAGGAGAGGCCTTACTTCCCTACAATGAGCAGTTCTTC.

With respect to this clonotype: A much more abundant neighbour one base away suggests this may be a read error. The chain is built from TRBV10-1 and TRBJ1-5; D not resolved. Germline V gene lookup returns CDR1 WNHNN and CDR2 SYGVQD (reference sequence). CDR3 length: 16 residues. For the CDR3, the DNA is TGCGCCAGCAAAGGCCTTGAATCCGGAGGCAATCAGCCCCTGCATTTT. Residues: CASKGLESGGNQPLHF.

The sample holds one count of this clonotype. Just one base apart from a much larger clone, this may be a read error. The chain carries TRBV29-1 and TRBJ1-1; D not certain. V lost 5 bases and J lost 8, with 15 bases in between. Germline-derived CDR1 and CDR2 are SQVTM and ANQGSEA. There are 12 residues in the CDR3. The DNA for the CDR3 is TGCAGCGTTCCCTGGGGAAGCACCGAAGCTTTCTTT. It is translated as CSVPWGSTEAFF.

This clonotype was detected only a few times. This chain joins TRBV7-9 and TRBJ1-2; D call uncertain. The germline V and J ends were trimmed by 5 bases and 8 bases, with 18 bases remaining between them. This CDR3 spans 14 amino acids. Germline values: CDR1 SEHNR, CDR2 FQNEAQ (reference sequence). The CDR3 loop is CASSLYDGVGGYTF. DNA of the CDR3: TGTGCCAGCAGCCTGTATGATGGGGTTGGAGGCTACACCTTC.

This chain joins TRBV6-1 and TRBJ1-5; D is ambiguous. The length of the CDR3 is 16 residues. V lost 2 bases, J lost 1 base, and 12 bases lay in between. Germline lookup yields CDR1 MNHNS and CDR2 SASEGT. For the CDR3, the DNA is TGTGCCAGCAGTGAATTTTCCAGCCCCAGCAATCAGCCCCAGCATTTT. Encoded protein: CASSEFSSPSNQPQHF.

The V gene is TRBV6-5, the J gene TRBJ1-2; TRBD1 agrees at 7 bases. V shed 5 bases, J shed 8 bases, and the junction held 14 bases outside the gene matches. CDR3 length: 15 amino acids. Looked up from germline, CDR1 is MNHEY and CDR2 is SVGAGI. The CDR3 nucleotides read TGTGCCAGCAGTCTGGACAGGTCGGGTTTGCGGGGCTACACCTTC. Translated: CASSLDRSGLRGYTF.

This chain links TRBV7-8 with TRBJ2-1; 9 bases align to TRBD2. CDR1 and CDR2 (germline): SGHVS, FQNEAQ. The J segment lost 9 bases and the V segment lost 5 bases, leaving 8 bases of the junction unmatched. There are 14 residues in the CDR3. CDR3 sequence: CASSISGSWAEQFF. The CDR3 DNA reads as TGTGCCAGCAGCATTAGCGGGAGCTGGGCTGAGCAGTTCTTC.

The table lists this clonotype with a few counts. The chain links TRBV5-1 to TRBJ2-1; the D call may be TRBD1 or TRBD2 (5 bases each). The CDR3 has 16 amino acids. Germline V gene data show CDR1 as SGHRS and CDR2 as YFSETQ. Trimming took off 1 base at V and 13 bases at J, with 24 bases between the two ends. This CDR3 is CASSLRTRPGALFQFF. In DNA, the CDR3 is TGCGCCAGCAGCTTGAGGACCCGGCCCGGGGCCCTGTTCCAGTTCTTC.

This clonotype has just a few counts. V usage is TRBV2 and J usage is TRBJ2-5; unclear D gene. CDR1 is SNHLY, CDR2 FYNNEI, per germline. V was trimmed by 3 bases and J by 7 bases, leaving 18 bases between them. This CDR3 is 15 amino acids long. The CDR3: CASSEEHGTLGTQYF. CDR3 coding DNA: TGTGCCAGCAGTGAGGAACACGGTACCCTAGGGACCCAGTACTTC.

The sample holds a few counts of this clonotype. The chain couples TRBV3-1 to TRBJ1-1; no clear D. V lost 2 bases and J 8 bases, leaving 9 bases between the germline ends. Germline CDR1 is LGHDT and CDR2 is YNNKEL (reference sequence). The CDR3 totals 12 residues. CDR3 residues: CASSQPPGEAFF. The CDR3 coding sequence is TGTGCCAGCAGCCAACCCCCCGGGGAAGCTTTCTTT.

The chain links TRBV19 to TRBJ1-1; D is perhaps TRBD1 (5 bases). Trimming stripped 5 bases from V and 6 bases from J, with 16 bases between. The CDR3 runs to 14 residues. Germline assignment: CDR1 LNHDA and CDR2 SQIVND (reference sequence). The CDR3 loop reads CASSALIGDPEAFF. The CDR3 region has the DNA TGTGCCAGTAGTGCCCTGATAGGGGACCCTGAAGCTTTCTTT.

The chain uses TRBV5-1 and TRBJ2-5; D call uncertain. This CDR3 has 11 amino acids. The V gene's germline CDR1 is SGHRS and CDR2 YFSETQ. V was cut by 0 bases and J by 10 bases, with 7 bases left in between. Here the CDR3 reads CASSLGVDQYF. CDR3 DNA: TGCGCCAGCAGCTTGGGGGTGGACCAGTACTTC.

The chain links TRBV14 to TRBJ2-4, with 10 bases identical to TRBD1. The germline gives CDR1 SGHDN, CDR2 FVKESK. The ends lost 4 bases at V and 3 bases at J; junction bases unmatched: 3. The CDR3 runs to 15 residues. The DNA of the CDR3 is TGTGCCAGCAGCCGACAGGGGGCGCACAAAAACATTCAGTACTTC. Encoded protein: CASSRQGAHKNIQYF.

This clonotype occurred a few times. The V and J genes are TRBV20-1 and TRBJ2-5; 7 bases fit TRBD1. The CDR3 is 13 amino acids. The J segment lost 5 bases and the V segment lost 5 bases, leaving 8 bases of the junction unmatched. CDR1 DFQATT and CDR2 SNEGSKA come from the germline V gene (reference sequence). The CDR3 reads CSASDRSPETQYF. Here the CDR3 DNA reads TGCAGTGCTTCGGACAGGTCCCCGGAGACCCAGTACTTC.

A single count supports this clonotype. One junction end does not reproduce the germline sequence, and a read error may be involved. CDR3 in amino acids: CRARSEVNQPQHF. The CDR3 DNA follows: TGCAGAGCTAGAAGTGAGGTCAATCAGCCCCAGCATTTT. The chain combines TRBV20-1 with TRBJ1-5; D is ambiguous. CDR1 is DFQATT and CDR2 is SNEGSKA in the germline V gene (reference sequence). The CDR3 runs 13 residues.

The rearrangement joins TRBV10-3 to TRBJ2-1; D possibly corresponds to TRBD2 (6 bases). Germline V gene sequence: CDR1 ENHRY, CDR2 SYGVKD. Trimming pared 0 bases from V and 2 bases from J, leaving 8 bases between. The CDR3 is 15 amino acids. CDR3 amino acids: CAISESTGAYNEQFF. CDR3 bases: TGTGCCATCAGTGAGTCGACGGGGGCCTACAATGAGCAGTTCTTC.

With regard to this clonotype: A junction boundary mismatches the germline segment, possibly from a read error. The rearrangement uses TRBV29-1 and TRBJ2-3; D might be TRBD1 (6 bases). The CDR3 totals 14 residues. Germline CDR1 SQVTM, CDR2 ANQGSEA. In DNA form, the CDR3 reads TGCAGCGTACCCCGACAGGAAAGCACAGATACGCAGAATTTT. This encodes CSVPRQESTDTQNF.